This record concerns one T cell receptor (beta chain) sequence. Its antigen remains unidentified. The sample belongs to a study of shared clonotypes between healthy human individuals. Here immunoSEQ multiplex PCR was the method, and the copy in TCRdb shows in-frame clones only, minus some. Counted here are 1.5 million to 2.5 million clones, over 85% occurring once; the ten biggest clones make up approximately 1.2%. Naive CD8 isolation took CD45RO-negative cells positively selected for CCR7 and excluded terminally differentiated effector memory CD45RA+ cells. Per germline, CDR1 MNHNS and CDR2 SASEGT. The V end was cut by 3 bases, the J end by 4 bases, with 15 bases between. The CDR3 totals 15 residues. Study-wide results and limits: Since donors were few, the genetic and exposure-history diversity represented was limited.

The chain combines TRBV6-1 with TRBJ1-2, with a weak D call TRBD1 (6 bases). This clonotype was obtained from a man aged 18 to 30 in good health. Source material: naive CD8+ T cells sorted from blood. CDR3 coding DNA: TGTGCCAGCAGTGACCCAGCAGGGACAACCTATGGCTACACCTTC. It translates to CASSDPAGTTYGYTF.